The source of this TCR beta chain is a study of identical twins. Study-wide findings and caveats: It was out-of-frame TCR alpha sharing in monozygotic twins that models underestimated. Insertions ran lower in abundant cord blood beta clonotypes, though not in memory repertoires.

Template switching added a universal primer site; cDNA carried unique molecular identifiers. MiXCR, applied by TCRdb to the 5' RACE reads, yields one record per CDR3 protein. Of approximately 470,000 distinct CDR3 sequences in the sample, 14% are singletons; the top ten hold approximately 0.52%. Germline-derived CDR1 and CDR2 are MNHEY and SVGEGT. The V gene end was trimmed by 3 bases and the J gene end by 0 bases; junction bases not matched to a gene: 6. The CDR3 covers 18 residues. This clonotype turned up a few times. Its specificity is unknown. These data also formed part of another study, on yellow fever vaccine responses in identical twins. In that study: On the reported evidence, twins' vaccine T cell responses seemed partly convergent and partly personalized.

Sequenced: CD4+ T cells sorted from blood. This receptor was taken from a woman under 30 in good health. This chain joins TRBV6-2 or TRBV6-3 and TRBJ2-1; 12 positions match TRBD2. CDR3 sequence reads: CASSYWTSGTLSYNEQFF. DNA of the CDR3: TGTGCCAGCAGTTATTGGACTAGCGGGACTCTCTCCTACAATGAGCAGTTCTTC.